Listed below are T cell receptor beta chains from one sample, sequenced in a study of blood T cell repertoires in COVID-19. This table comes from immunoSEQ multiplex PCR, and its TCRdb copy is limited to in-frame clones, with some not included. The sample contains roughly 170,000 clones, 84% of which appear only once. Sequencing was carried out using peripheral blood. Receptors originate from a human donor in a cohort sampled during active COVID-19. CDR3s include the opening cysteine and the closing phenylalanine or tryptophan. The D gene is left open where the match is weak. Rows may omit the clone size; those that give it use once, few, many or a size class.

v_gene	j_gene	d_gene	abundance	CDR3nt	CDR3aa
TRBV14	TRBJ1-1	TRBD1	few	TGTGCCAGCAGCTATGGACAGGGTGGAAACACTGAAGCTTTCTTT	CASSYGQGGNTEAFF
TRBV5-4	TRBJ1-2	TRBD1	-	TGTGCCAGCAGCCCATTGGACAGGGGGTTTACCTTC	CASSPLDRGFTF
TRBV11-2	TRBJ1-1	TRBD1	few	TGTGCCAGCAGCTTTTCCCGGACAGGCCGCGCCCTTGAAGCTTTCTTT	CASSFSRTGRALEAFF
TRBV7-8	TRBJ2-7	-	-	TGTGCCAGCAGCTTGTCCGGGTCCCAGAACCACGAGCAGTACTTC	CASSLSGSQNHEQYF
TRBV3-1/TRBV3-2	TRBJ2-1	-	-	TGTGCCAGCAGCCAAGATTGGGACACGGACAATGAGCAGTTCTTC	CASSQDWDTDNEQFF
TRBV5-1	TRBJ1-5	TRBD1	-	TGCGCCAGCAGCTTGGCCAATGAAGGCGGGGACAGGGATAGCAATCAGCCCCAGCATTTT	CASSLANEGGDRDSNQPQHF
TRBV7-6	TRBJ2-6	-	-	TGTGCCAGCAGCTTATTGTCGTCTGGGGCCAACGTCCTGACTTTC	CASSLLSSGANVLTF
TRBV15	TRBJ2-5	TRBD1	-	TGTGCCACCAACCCAGGGACAGGGAGGGAGACCCAGTACTTC	CATNPGTGRETQYF
TRBV27	TRBJ2-7	-	-	TGTGCCAGCAGCCGAGGACATTCCTACGAGCAGTACTTC	CASSRGHSYEQYF
TRBV27	TRBJ2-1	TRBD1	-	TGTGCCAGCAGTTTTCGGACAGGGGGCGCCTCCTACAATGAGCAGTTCTTC	CASSFRTGGASYNEQFF
TRBV14	TRBJ1-6	-	-	TGTGCCAGCAGCCAAGTTAGACACGGGGATTCACCCCTCCACTTT	CASSQVRHGDSPLHF
TRBV5-6	TRBJ1-2	TRBD1	-	TGTGCCAGCAGCTTTCAGGGGGCTGGTGGCTACACCTTC	CASSFQGAGGYTF
TRBV7-3	TRBJ2-1	TRBD2	-	TGTGCCAGCAGCCAGAGCGGGGGGCCCTACAATGAGCAGTTCTTC	CASSQSGGPYNEQFF
TRBV25-1	TRBJ2-3	-	-	TGTGCCAGCCAGGCTAGCGGCACAGATACGCAGTATTTT	CASQASGTDTQYF
TRBV2	TRBJ2-1	TRBD1	-	TGTGCCAGCAGGAAGGACAGGGACCCCTACAATGAGCAGTTCTTC	CASRKDRDPYNEQFF
TRBV5-1	TRBJ2-3	-	-	TGCGCCAGCAGCGGAACAGGATCCGCAGATACGCAGTATTTT	CASSGTGSADTQYF
TRBV5-6	TRBJ2-1	TRBD1	once	TGTGCCAGCAGCCCACTGGGACAGGGGTACAATGAGCAGTTCTTC	CASSPLGQGYNEQFF
TRBV6-5	TRBJ2-7	TRBD2	-	TGTGCCAGCAGTTACTCGACTAGCGGCTACGAGCAGTACTTC	CASSYSTSGYEQYF
TRBV5-6	TRBJ2-2	TRBD1	-	TGTGCCAGCAGCTTGGGACAGGGGGCGACCGGGGAGCTGTTTTTT	CASSLGQGATGELFF
TRBV3-1/TRBV3-2	TRBJ1-2	-	-	TGTGCCAGCAGCCAAGATCGGTTTCGCTATGGCTACACCTTC	CASSQDRFRYGYTF
TRBV27	TRBJ2-3	-	once	TGTGCCAGCAGTGTCTATCACACAGATACGCAGTATTTT	CASSVYHTDTQYF
TRBV15	TRBJ1-4	-	-	TGTGCCACCAGCGTCGGGGGGCTCAAACTGTTTTTT	CATSVGGLKLFF
TRBV5-8	TRBJ1-5	-	-	TGTGCCAGCAGCTTAGGAGGACGTGAGCCCCAGCATTTT	CASSLGGREPQHF
TRBV9	TRBJ2-1	TRBD2	few	TGTGCCAGCAGCGTTAGCGGGGGTATTTACAATGAGCAGTTCTTC	CASSVSGGIYNEQFF
TRBV11-2	TRBJ2-7	-	once	TGTGCCAGCAGCTTAGTGCCCGCTGGAGTGGGCTACGAGCAGTACTTC	CASSLVPAGVGYEQYF
TRBV27	TRBJ2-3	-	-	TGTGCCAGCAGTGTCCTGGCGGGGCTTTCAGATACGCAGTATTTT	CASSVLAGLSDTQYF
TRBV3-1/TRBV3-2	TRBJ1-2	-	-	TGTGCCAGCAGCCAAAGACGGGACTATGGCTACACCTTC	CASSQRRDYGYTF
TRBV19	TRBJ2-1	TRBD2	-	TGTGCCAGTAGAGCCAGGACTAGCATCTACAATGAGCAGTTCTTC	CASRARTSIYNEQFF
TRBV7-9	TRBJ2-5	TRBD2	-	TGTGCCAGCAGCCAACTCCGCCTAGCGGGGGACCAAGAGACCCAGTACTTC	CASSQLRLAGDQETQYF
TRBV5-1	TRBJ1-1	-	-	TGCGCCAGCAGCTCGACAGACAGAGACACTGAAGCTTTCTTT	CASSSTDRDTEAFF
TRBV18	TRBJ2-7	TRBD1	-	TGTGCCAGCTCACCACAAGGGGGCAGGGGCTACGAGCAGTACTTC	CASSPQGGRGYEQYF
TRBV2	TRBJ1-4	-	-	TGTGCCAGCAGAGGTTTCGTCGGGAATGAAAAACTGTTTTTT	CASRGFVGNEKLFF
TRBV18	TRBJ2-7	TRBD1	once	TGTGCCAGCTCACCACGGACAGGGGGCTTCGACGAGCAGTACTTC	CASSPRTGGFDEQYF
TRBV7-7	TRBJ2-5	TRBD2	-	TGTGCCAGCAGCCCCGGACTAGCGGGGGACCTACAAGAGACCCAGTACTTC	CASSPGLAGDLQETQYF
TRBV29-1	TRBJ2-7	TRBD1	-	TGCAGCGTTGAATTGAGGGGGCCAGGGTTCTCCTACGAGCAGTACTTC	CSVELRGPGFSYEQYF
TRBV25-1	TRBJ1-1	-	-	TGTGCCAGCACCAAGGGGTGGGGCACTGAAGCTTTCTTT	CASTKGWGTEAFF
TRBV7-3	TRBJ2-1	TRBD2	-	TGTGCCAGCAGCCGGTTGGCGGGGGTCAGTGAGCAGTTCTTC	CASSRLAGVSEQFF
TRBV11-2	TRBJ2-7	TRBD1	-	TGTGCCAGCACCAACAGAGGGACAGCAATCTACGAGCAGTACTTC	CASTNRGTAIYEQYF
TRBV9	TRBJ2-7	-	-	TGTGCCAGCAGTCAAGGGGCCAGGCACTACGAGCAGTACTTC	CASSQGARHYEQYF
TRBV4-1	TRBJ1-1	TRBD1	once	TGCGCCTCCCAGGGACAGGGGGCCATCGGGGCTTTCTTT	CASQGQGAIGAFF
TRBV12-3/TRBV12-4	TRBJ2-1	TRBD1	-	TGTGCCAGCAGTCGGACAGGGAGTGAGCAGTTCTTC	CASSRTGSEQFF
TRBV11-3	TRBJ2-2	-	-	TGTGCCAGCAGCTCATCCAGCGGGGGGGAGCTGTTTTTT	CASSSSSGGELFF
TRBV6-5	TRBJ1-2	TRBD1	-	TGTGCCAGCAGTTACTCGGGACAGGGGATTTATGGCTACACCTTC	CASSYSGQGIYGYTF
TRBV30	TRBJ2-1	-	-	TGTGCCTGGAGCCTAGAGAGCTCCTACAATGAGCAGTTCTTC	CAWSLESSYNEQFF
TRBV2	TRBJ2-1	TRBD1	-	TGTGCCAGCAGTCGGGACAGGGGAAATGAGCAGTTCTTC	CASSRDRGNEQFF
TRBV29-1	TRBJ1-2	-	many	TGCAGCGTTGAAGAGGGCGGGGGGTCTGGCTACACCTTC	CSVEEGGGSGYTF
TRBV6-2/TRBV6-3	TRBJ2-7	TRBD1	-	TGTGCCAGCAGTAAGATGACAGGGGGCGCGAGGGAGCAGTACTTC	CASSKMTGGAREQYF
TRBV27	TRBJ1-2	-	-	TGTGCCAGCACGTCACTCACAGGGATCTATGGCTACACCTTC	CASTSLTGIYGYTF
TRBV27	TRBJ2-7	TRBD2	-	TGTGCCAGCAGTTCTGGACTAGCGTCCCCCTACGAGCAGTACTTC	CASSSGLASPYEQYF
TRBV7-9	TRBJ1-4	TRBD1	-	TGTGCCAGCAGCTTAGGAGGGGGCGGATTGTTTTTT	CASSLGGGGLFF
TRBV18	TRBJ2-7	TRBD2	-	TGTGCCAGCTCACCAGCGGAGACTAGCGGGGGGGCAAAGCAGTACTTC	CASSPAETSGGAKQYF
TRBV15	TRBJ2-1	-	-	TGTGCCACCAGCACTAGACAGCCAGAGCAGTTCTTC	CATSTRQPEQFF
TRBV19	TRBJ2-5	TRBD2	-	TGTGCCAGTTCAATAGCGGGGTCGATGCAAGAGACCCAGTACTTC	CASSIAGSMQETQYF
TRBV4-1	TRBJ1-4	TRBD1	-	TGCGCCAGCAGCCAGTATCGCCCCCAGGGGGCGAGGACTAATGAAAAACTGTTTTTT	CASSQYRPQGARTNEKLFF
TRBV29-1	TRBJ2-7	TRBD2	-	TGCAGCGTTGCCGGGCCTAGCGGGGACTACGAGCAGTACTTC	CSVAGPSGDYEQYF
TRBV7-3	TRBJ1-2	TRBD1	-	TGTGCCAGCAGCGGGGACAGGGGGCTGGGCTACACCTTC	CASSGDRGLGYTF
TRBV5-8	TRBJ2-1	TRBD1	-	TGTGCCAGCAGCCGTCGACAGGGGGCAGGGAATGAGCAGTTCTTC	CASSRRQGAGNEQFF
TRBV19	TRBJ1-3	TRBD1	few	TGTGCCAGTAGCTCCTCGACAGGGGAGGACACCATATATTTT	CASSSSTGEDTIYF
TRBV27	TRBJ1-3	TRBD1	-	TGTGCCAGCAGTCCTCAGGGGGATCCTGGAAACACCATATATTTT	CASSPQGDPGNTIYF
TRBV29-1	TRBJ2-5	TRBD1	-	TGCAGCGTGCCGGGACAGGGGGGAACGGAGACCCAGTACTTC	CSVPGQGGTETQYF